This T cell receptor (beta chain) emerged from a study of blood T cells in healthy people across ages. The sample holds many counts of this clonotype. The length of the CDR3 is 15 residues. Per germline, CDR1 MNHNS and CDR2 SASEGT. The germline V and J ends were trimmed by 0 bases and 10 bases, with 15 bases remaining between them. Primed by a sample-barcoded 5' primer and a J-beta primer mix, a second PCR proceeded for about 6 to 11 cycles. TCRdb fed the 5' RACE reads into MiXCR, producing one record per CDR3 protein. The table has 1.5 million to 2 million distinct CDR3 sequences, around 50% seen once.

The chain links TRBV6-1 to TRBJ1-4; D is ambiguous. The clonotype comes from a woman in her thirties or forties in good health. Sequenced: blood. The CDR3 reads CASSEARGFKGKLFF. CDR3 nucleotide sequence: TGTGCCAGCAGTGAAGCGCGAGGGTTCAAGGGAAAACTGTTTTTT.